The clone carrying this T cell receptor (beta chain) showed up just once. Its cognate antigen is unknown. The CDR3 loop spans 16 amino acids. V lost 6 bases, J lost 0 bases, and 17 bases lay in between. Germline-derived CDR1 and CDR2 are SGHRS and YFSETQ. The sample is drawn from a study of T cell responses to AZD1222 COVID-19 vaccine. Notes on the study in general: As reported, nearly half of all spike-specific TCRs target variant regions that are unmutated. Donors were chiefly white British, with a greater number of females, and clonal diversity was perhaps underestimated. None of the repertoires were sampled until the peak T cell response had passed. Elevations in Spike-specific TCR breadth and depth followed administration of two AZD1222 doses.

The method was immunoSEQ multiplex PCR; TCRdb's version includes in-frame clones alone and lacks a portion of them. The repertoire has 90,000 to 150,000 clones, around nine tenths of them found once; the top ten carry 3.5% to 4.5%. The chain has TRBV5-1 and TRBJ2-3; D uncertain. The specimen comprised peripheral blood, sampled 28 days after the second dose of the MenACWY control vaccine. The source of this sequence is an adult who received the MenACWY meningococcal vaccine as a control. The CDR3 is CASNLVGTSSTDTQYF. Written as DNA, the CDR3 is TGCGCCAGCAATCTGGTCGGCACATCTAGCACAGATACGCAGTATTTT.